These T cell receptor beta chains were read from a single sample in a study of T cell repertoires in cytomegalovirus infection. Which antigens these TCRs recognize remains unknown. TCRdb processed the reads anew with MiXCR; each CDR3 protein has one entry. The repertoire has over 250,000 distinct CDR3 sequences, less than 25% of them found once; the top ten carry approximately 19%. Source: cultured PBMCs, taken from culture after CMV antigen stimulation. Every receptor here comes from a human donor in good health (CMV status not recorded). Some clones in this sample may be carry-over from other donors' samples. CDR3s include the opening cysteine and the closing phenylalanine or tryptophan. A D gene is named only where the DNA matches it firmly. Clone sizes are given selectively: once, few, many, or a class where the clone is expanded.

15 | TRBJ2-1 | TRBD2 | few | TRBV19 | TGTGCCAGTAGCTCCGCTAGCGGGAGTTTTTATGAGCAGTTCTTC | CASSSASGSFYEQFF
12 | TRBJ1-1 | - | - | TRBV20-1 | TGCAGCGCCCCTGGGAGAGATACTGAAGCTTTCTTT | CSAPGRDTEAFF
16 | TRBJ2-1 | - | few | TRBV5-4 | TGTGCCAGCAACCACCCGGGGGTCAGCTCCTACAATGAGCAGTTCTTC | CASNHPGVSSYNEQFF
13 | TRBJ1-2 | - | many | TRBV7-2 | TGTGCCAGCAGCTCGGGGGGGAACTATGGCTACACCTTC | CASSSGGNYGYTF
15 | TRBJ2-1 | TRBD2 | many | TRBV7-9 | TGTGCCAGCAGTTTTCTAGCGGGAGGATCATATGAGCAGTTCTTC | CASSFLAGGSYEQFF
14 | TRBJ2-1 | TRBD2 | few | TRBV12-5 | TGTGCTAGTGGTTCGCGGGAGTTATACAATGAGCAGTTCTTC | CASGSRELYNEQFF
15 | TRBJ1-4 | - | - | TRBV5-1 | TGCGCCAGCAGATGGGGGACCGGGACGGATGAAAAACTGTTTTTT | CASRWGTGTDEKLFF
13 | TRBJ1-3 | - | few | TRBV19 | TGTGCCAGTAGTCCACGACAGGGAAACACCATATATTTT | CASSPRQGNTIYF
13 | TRBJ1-2 | - | - | TRBV20-1 | TGCAGTGCTAAATCAGGGGAACGTTATGGCTACACCTTC | CSAKSGERYGYTF
15 | TRBJ2-2 | - | - | TRBV20-1 | TGCAGTGCTAGATTGCCGGGAATGAACACCGGGGAGCTGTTTTTT | CSARLPGMNTGELFF
15 | TRBJ1-6 | - | few | TRBV6-6 | TGTGCCAGCAGCTTGACCGTTGATCATGGATCACCCCTCCACTTT | CASSLTVDHGSPLHF
13 | TRBJ2-7 | - | many | TRBV7-6 | TGTGCCAGCAGCTTAGGGGAAAACTACGAGCAGTACTTC | CASSLGENYEQYF
15 | TRBJ1-6 | TRBD1 | - | TRBV5-1 | TGCGCCAGCAGCTGGGGACAGACCATAATTCACCCCCTCCACTTT | CASSWGQTIIHPLHF
15 | TRBJ1-1 | TRBD1 | - | TRBV28 | TGTGCCAGCAGTCGGACAGGGGACAAGAACACTGAAGCTTTCTTT | CASSRTGDKNTEAFF
12 | TRBJ1-1 | - | many | TRBV7-2 | TGTGCCAGCAGCCCTGCTTTTACTGAAGCTTTCTTT | CASSPAFTEAFF
16 | TRBJ2-1 | TRBD1 | many | TRBV7-3 | TGTGCCAGCAGCCAAGGACAGGGCAGCTCCTACAATGAGCAGTTCTTC | CASSQGQGSSYNEQFF
15 | TRBJ1-1 | TRBD1 | few | TRBV5-1 | TGCGCCAGCAGCTTGTTCGGACAGGAAAACACTGAAGCTTTCTTT | CASSLFGQENTEAFF
14 | TRBJ1-5 | - | - | TRBV19 | TGTGCCAGTAGTATGGGCATTAGCAATCAGCCCCAGCATTTT | CASSMGISNQPQHF
17 | TRBJ2-3 | TRBD2 | few | TRBV6-2/TRBV6-3 | TGTGCCAGCAGTCCACTAGGAGGCGGGAGTCCCGCAGATACGCAGTATTTT | CASSPLGGGSPADTQYF
16 | TRBJ2-1 | - | many | TRBV7-8 | TGTGCCAGCAGCTCAGCCCCCGGTCTCCCCTACAATGAGCAGTTCTTC | CASSSAPGLPYNEQFF
15 | TRBJ2-7 | TRBD1 | many | TRBV7-2 | TGTGCCAGCAGCCAATGGGACAGGGGATCCTACGAGCAGTACTTC | CASSQWDRGSYEQYF
12 | TRBJ1-4 | - | many | TRBV7-9 | TGTGCCAGCAGCTTAGGCGGTGAAAAACTGTTTTTT | CASSLGGEKLFF
14 | TRBJ1-2 | - | - | TRBV7-9 | TGTGCCAGCAGCTTAGCGGCGACAGGAGATGGCTACACCTTC | CASSLAATGDGYTF
17 | TRBJ1-1 | TRBD1 | few | TRBV6-2/TRBV6-3 | TGTGCCAGCAGCCGAAGCCTCATCAACAGGGGGCTGGCCCAAGCTTTCTTT | CASSRSLINRGLAQAFF
14 | TRBJ2-5 | - | many | TRBV7-9 | TGTGCCAGCAGGGCGCAGGTGGGGAGAGAGACCCAGTACTTC | CASRAQVGRETQYF
15 | TRBJ2-7 | TRBD2 | few | TRBV6-1 | TGTGCCAGCAATCTTAGCGGGAGTAGCTTATACGAGCAGTACTTC | CASNLSGSSLYEQYF
11 | TRBJ2-7 | - | - | TRBV29-1 | TGCAGCGTTGAAGGTAGAGGCGAGCAGTACTTC | CSVEGRGEQYF
13 | TRBJ1-1 | - | - | TRBV12-3/TRBV12-4 | TGTGCCAGCAGTTTAAGAAGGGTAACTGAAGCTTTCTTT | CASSLRRVTEAFF
14 | TRBJ2-5 | TRBD1 | many | TRBV7-7 | TGTGCTAGCAGCTTAGGGGGCCGCCAAGAGACCCAGTACTTC | CASSLGGRQETQYF